This T cell receptor (beta chain) was sequenced in a study of response to subunit inactivated influenza vaccine. General study results and limits: Authors proposed each seasonal influenza vaccination draws in few new T cells.

V trimming: 4 bases; J trimming: 1 base; junction bases outside the gene matches: 7. The CDR3 consists of 16 residues. Germline loops: CDR1 LGHNA, CDR2 YSLEER. Each CDR3 protein gets one entry after TCRdb re-called the RT-PCR reads with MiXCR. The data contain hundreds of thousands of distinct CDR3 sequences, under 9% of them singletons. This clonotype occurred a few times. The antigen remains unidentified. This chain joins TRBV4-3 and TRBJ2-3, with 8 nucleotides matching TRBD1. The receptor was derived from a man aged 50 to 69 who received an inactivated influenza vaccine. The source material was PBMCs from blood, sampled around 25 months after vaccination. CDR3 sequence reads: CASSPTLGQGTDTQYF. In DNA form, the CDR3 reads TGCGCCAGCAGCCCGACCCTGGGACAGGGCACAGATACGCAGTATTTT.